This paragraph covers one T cell receptor (beta chain) sequence. Its antigen is unknown. These data belong to a study of a mutant IDH1 vaccine in newly diagnosed glioma. Measured with immunoSEQ multiplex PCR; TCRdb has only the in-frame clones, and not every one. The table lists 35,000 to 50,000 clones, roughly 92% of them singletons. The time point was: week 35, safety follow-up. Each dose delivered 300 ug of mutant IDH1 20-mer peptide subcutaneously with imiquimod. Germline CDR1 is SGHNT and CDR2 is YYREEE (reference sequence). CDR3 length: 15 residues. V shed 2 bases, J shed 7 bases, and the junction held 9 bases outside the gene matches.

The chain carries TRBV5-4 and TRBJ2-1; 7 nucleotides line up with TRBD1. The TCR originated in a man aged 45-65 years with glioma. Sequenced here: PBMCs, sampled from a glioma patient whose treatment included an IDH1 peptide vaccine. The CDR3 is CASSLPDRDGNEQFF. The CDR3 DNA is TGTGCCAGCAGCTTACCTGACAGGGATGGGAATGAGCAGTTCTTC.